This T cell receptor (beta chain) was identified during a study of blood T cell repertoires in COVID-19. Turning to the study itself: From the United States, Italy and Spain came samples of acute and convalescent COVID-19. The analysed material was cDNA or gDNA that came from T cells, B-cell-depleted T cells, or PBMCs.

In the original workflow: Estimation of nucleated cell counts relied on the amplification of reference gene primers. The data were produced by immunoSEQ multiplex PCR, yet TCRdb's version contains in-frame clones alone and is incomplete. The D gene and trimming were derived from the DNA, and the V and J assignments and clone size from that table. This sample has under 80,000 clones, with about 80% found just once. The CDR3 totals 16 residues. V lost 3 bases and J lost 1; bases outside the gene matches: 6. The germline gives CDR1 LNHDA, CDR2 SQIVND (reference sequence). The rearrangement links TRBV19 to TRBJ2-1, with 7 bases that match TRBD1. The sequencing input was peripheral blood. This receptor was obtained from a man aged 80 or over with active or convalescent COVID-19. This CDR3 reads CASSITGQASYNEQFF. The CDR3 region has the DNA TGTGCCAGTAGTATTACAGGACAGGCATCCTACAATGAGCAGTTCTTC.